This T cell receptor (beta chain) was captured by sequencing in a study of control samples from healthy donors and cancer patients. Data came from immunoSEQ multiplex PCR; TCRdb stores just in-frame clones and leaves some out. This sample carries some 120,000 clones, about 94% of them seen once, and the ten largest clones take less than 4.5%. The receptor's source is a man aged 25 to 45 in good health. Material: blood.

CDR3 coding DNA: TGTGCCAGTACCCCCCGGGGGTCGGGATTAAAACTGTTTTTT. Translation gives CASTPRGSGLKLFF. The chain recombines TRBV19 with TRBJ1-4; D is possibly TRBD1 (5 bases). The germline gives CDR1 LNHDA, CDR2 SQIVND (reference sequence). The CDR3 has 14 amino acids. The ends were cut back, 7 bases at V and 10 bases at J, with 19 bases in the middle. The variable domain in full, completed from reference TRBV19 and TRBJ1-4, reads DGGITQSPKYLFRKEGQNVTLSCEQNLNHDAMYWYRQDPGQGLRLIYYSQIVNDFQKGDIAEGYSVSREKKESFPLTVTSAQKNPTAFYLCASTPRGSGLKLFFGSGTQLSVL.